This T cell receptor (beta chain) comes out of a study of blood T cell repertoires in COVID-19. The overall study: Both acute and convalescent COVID-19 samples were obtained from the United States, Italy and Spain. Nucleic acid was either cDNA or gDNA, and it came from T cells, B-cell-depleted T cells, or PBMCs.

Germline values: CDR1 MNHEY, CDR2 SMNVEV (reference sequence). V lost 2 bases, J lost 9 bases, and 11 bases stayed unmatched. There are 16 residues in the CDR3. Those enrolled in Seattle joined during active infection and were followed longitudinally afterward. As originally analysed: The assay estimated nucleated cells by amplifying reference gene primers. Here immunoSEQ multiplex PCR was the method, and the copy in TCRdb shows in-frame clones only, minus some. The DNA was the basis for D and trimming; V, J and clone size are from that table. This table holds fewer than 300,000 clones, about 89% found once.

Sequencing input: peripheral blood. The sequence was obtained from a woman in her 30s with COVID-19, enrolled during active disease. The gene calls are TRBV27 and TRBJ2-1, with TRBD1 identical over 9 bases. The CDR3 reads CASSLGTPGQGTEQFF. CDR3 nucleotide sequence: TGTGCCAGCAGTTTAGGGACTCCGGGACAGGGTACTGAGCAGTTCTTC.